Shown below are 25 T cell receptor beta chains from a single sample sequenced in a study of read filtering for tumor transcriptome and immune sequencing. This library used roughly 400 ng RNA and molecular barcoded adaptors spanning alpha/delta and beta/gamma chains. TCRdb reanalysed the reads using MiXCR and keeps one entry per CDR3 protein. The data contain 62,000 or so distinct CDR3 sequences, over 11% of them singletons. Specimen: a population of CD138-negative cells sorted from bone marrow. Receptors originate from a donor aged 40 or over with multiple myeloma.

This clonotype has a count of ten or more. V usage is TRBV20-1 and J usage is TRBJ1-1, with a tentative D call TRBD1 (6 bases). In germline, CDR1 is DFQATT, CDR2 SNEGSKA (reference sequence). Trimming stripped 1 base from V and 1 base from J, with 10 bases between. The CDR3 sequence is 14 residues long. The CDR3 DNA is TGCAGTGCTAGAGTATGGGGGGCGAACACTGAAGCTTTCTTT. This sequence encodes CSARVWGANTEAFF.

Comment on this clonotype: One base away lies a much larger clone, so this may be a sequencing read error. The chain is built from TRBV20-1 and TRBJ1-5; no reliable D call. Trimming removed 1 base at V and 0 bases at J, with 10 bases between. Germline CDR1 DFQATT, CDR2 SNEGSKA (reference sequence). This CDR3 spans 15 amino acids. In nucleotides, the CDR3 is TGCAGTGCTAGAGGAGACACCTATAGCAATCAGCCCCAGCATTTT. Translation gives CSARGDTYSNQPQHF.

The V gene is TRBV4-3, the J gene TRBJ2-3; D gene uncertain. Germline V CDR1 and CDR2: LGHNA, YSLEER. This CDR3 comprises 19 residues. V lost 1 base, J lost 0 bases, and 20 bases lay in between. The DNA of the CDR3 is TGCGCCAGCAGCCAAGTTATCGTCGCAAATGGGTTTAGCACAGATACGCAGTATTTT. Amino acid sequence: CASSQVIVANGFSTDTQYF.

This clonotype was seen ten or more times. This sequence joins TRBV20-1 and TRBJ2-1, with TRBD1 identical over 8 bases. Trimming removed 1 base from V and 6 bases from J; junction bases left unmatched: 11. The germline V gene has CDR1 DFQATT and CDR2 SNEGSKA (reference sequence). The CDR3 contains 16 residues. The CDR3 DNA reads TGCAGTGCTAGAGGGACAGGGCGAGGGATAAGCAATGAGCAGTTCTTC. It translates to CSARGTGRGISNEQFF.

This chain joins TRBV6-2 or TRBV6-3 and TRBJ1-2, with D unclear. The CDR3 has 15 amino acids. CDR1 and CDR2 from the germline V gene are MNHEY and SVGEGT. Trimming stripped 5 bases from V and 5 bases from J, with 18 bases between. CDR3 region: CASSHQRKPGYGYTF. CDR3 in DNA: TGTGCCAGCAGTCATCAGAGGAAACCCGGATATGGCTACACCTTC.

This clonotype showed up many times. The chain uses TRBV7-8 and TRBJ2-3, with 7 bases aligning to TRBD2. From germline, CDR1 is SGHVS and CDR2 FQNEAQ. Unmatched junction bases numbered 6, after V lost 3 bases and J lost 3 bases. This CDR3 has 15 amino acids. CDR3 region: CASSFLAVQTDTQYF. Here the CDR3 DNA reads TGTGCCAGCAGCTTTCTAGCGGTTCAAACAGATACGCAGTATTTT. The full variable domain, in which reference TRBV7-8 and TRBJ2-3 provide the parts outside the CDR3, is GAGVSQSPRYKVAKRGQDVALRCDPISGHVSLFWYQQALGQGPEFLTYFQNEAQLDKSGLPSDRFFAERPEGSVSTLKIQRTQQEDSAVYLCASSFLAVQTDTQYFGPGTRLTVL.

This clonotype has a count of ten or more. The CDR3 nucleotides are TGCAGTGCTGAGAAGACTAGCGGGAGTACCAATGAGCAGTTCTTC. The encoded protein is CSAEKTSGSTNEQFF. V and J are TRBV20-1 and TRBJ2-1; TRBD2 matches 12 bases. CDR3 length equals 15 residues. V lost 5 bases to trimming and J lost 6 bases; unmatched junction nucleotides: 8. The germline V gene has CDR1 DFQATT and CDR2 SNEGSKA (reference sequence).

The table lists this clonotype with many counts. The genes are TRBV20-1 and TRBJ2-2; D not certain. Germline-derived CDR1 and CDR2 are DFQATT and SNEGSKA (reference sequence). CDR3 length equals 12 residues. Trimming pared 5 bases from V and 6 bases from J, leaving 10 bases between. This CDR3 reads CSADRRSGELFF. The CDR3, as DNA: TGCAGTGCTGATAGACGCTCCGGGGAGCTGTTTTTT.

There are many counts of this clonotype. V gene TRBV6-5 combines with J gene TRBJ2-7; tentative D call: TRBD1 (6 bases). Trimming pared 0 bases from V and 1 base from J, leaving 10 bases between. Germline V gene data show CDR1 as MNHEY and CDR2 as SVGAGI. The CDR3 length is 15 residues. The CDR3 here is CASSYSKRGSYEQYF. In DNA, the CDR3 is TGTGCCAGCAGTTACTCGAAAAGGGGGTCCTACGAGCAGTACTTC.

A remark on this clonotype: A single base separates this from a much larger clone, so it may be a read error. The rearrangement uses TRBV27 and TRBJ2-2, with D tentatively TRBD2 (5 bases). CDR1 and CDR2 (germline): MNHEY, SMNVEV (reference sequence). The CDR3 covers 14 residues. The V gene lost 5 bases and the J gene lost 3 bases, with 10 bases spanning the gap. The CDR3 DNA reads TGTGCCAGCAGTCCCCTGGGAGACACCGGGGAGCTGTTTTTT. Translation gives CASSPLGDTGELFF.

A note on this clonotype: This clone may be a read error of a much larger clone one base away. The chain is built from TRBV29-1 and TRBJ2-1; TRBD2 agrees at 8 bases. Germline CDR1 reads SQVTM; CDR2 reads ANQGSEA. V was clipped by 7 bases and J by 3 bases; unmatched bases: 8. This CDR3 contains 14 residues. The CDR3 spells CSAGPGTSYNEQFF. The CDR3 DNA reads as TGCAGCGCGGGGCCCGGGACTAGCTACAATGAGCAGTTCTTC.

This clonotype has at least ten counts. The CDR3 DNA follows: TGTGCCAGCAGTACACAGGACAGGGTAGGGTCCGGGGAGCTGTTTTTT. This encodes CASSTQDRVGSGELFF. The V and J genes are TRBV6-2 or TRBV6-3 and TRBJ2-2, with 8 bases that match TRBD1. CDR3 length: 16 residues. With V trimmed by 5 bases and J by 6 bases, 11 bases remained unmatched. Germline lookup yields CDR1 MNHEY and CDR2 SVGEGT.

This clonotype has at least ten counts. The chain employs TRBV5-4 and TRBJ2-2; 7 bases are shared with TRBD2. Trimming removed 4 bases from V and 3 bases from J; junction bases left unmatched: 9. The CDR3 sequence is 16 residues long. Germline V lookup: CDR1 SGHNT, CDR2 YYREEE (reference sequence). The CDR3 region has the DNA TGTGCCAGCAGCACCGATAGGGGAGGGTACACCGGGGAGCTGTTTTTT. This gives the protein CASSTDRGGYTGELFF. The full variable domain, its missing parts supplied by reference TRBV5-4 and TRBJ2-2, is ETGVTQSPTHLIKTRGQQVTLRCSSQSGHNTVSWYQQALGQGPQFIFQYYREEENGRGNFPPRFSGLQFPNYSSELNVNALELDDSALYLCASSTDRGGYTGELFFGEGSRLTVL.

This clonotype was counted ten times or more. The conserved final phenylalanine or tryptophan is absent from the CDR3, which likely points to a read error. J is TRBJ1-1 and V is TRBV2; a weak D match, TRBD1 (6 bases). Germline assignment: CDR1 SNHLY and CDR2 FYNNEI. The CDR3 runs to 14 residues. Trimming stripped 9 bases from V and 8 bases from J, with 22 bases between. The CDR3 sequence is CARRSRGGAEEAFL. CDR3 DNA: TGTGCCAGACGGAGTCGTGGGGGGGCTGAGGAAGCTTTCCTT.

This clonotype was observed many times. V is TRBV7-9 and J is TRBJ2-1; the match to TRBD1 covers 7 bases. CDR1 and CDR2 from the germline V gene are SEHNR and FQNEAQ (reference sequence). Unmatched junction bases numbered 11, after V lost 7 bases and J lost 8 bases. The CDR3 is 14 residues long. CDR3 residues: CASNNRGIMDEQFF. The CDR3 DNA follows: TGTGCCAGCAACAACAGGGGTATAATGGATGAGCAGTTCTTC.

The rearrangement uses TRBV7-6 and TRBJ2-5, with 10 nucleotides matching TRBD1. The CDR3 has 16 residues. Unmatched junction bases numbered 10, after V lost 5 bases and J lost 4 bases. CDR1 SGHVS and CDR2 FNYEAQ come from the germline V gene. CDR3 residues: CASSAVDRGLGETQYF. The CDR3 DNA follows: TGTGCCAGCAGCGCAGTAGACAGGGGGCTCGGAGAGACCCAGTACTTC.

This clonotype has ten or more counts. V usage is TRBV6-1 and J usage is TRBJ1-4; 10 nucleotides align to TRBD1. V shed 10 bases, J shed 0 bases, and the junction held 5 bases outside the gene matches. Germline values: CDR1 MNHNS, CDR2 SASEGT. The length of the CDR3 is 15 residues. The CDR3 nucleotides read TGTGCCACCGGACAGGGGGTCACAACTAATGAAAAACTGTTTTTT. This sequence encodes CATGQGVTTNEKLFF.

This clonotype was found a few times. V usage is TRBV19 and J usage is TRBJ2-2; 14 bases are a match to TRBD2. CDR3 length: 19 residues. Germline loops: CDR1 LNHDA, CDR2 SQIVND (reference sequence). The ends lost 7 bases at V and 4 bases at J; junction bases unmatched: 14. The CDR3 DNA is TGTGCCAGTACGCCCCGGACTAGCGGGAGGCCAGGAGCCACCGGGGAGCTGTTTTTT. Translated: CASTPRTSGRPGATGELFF.

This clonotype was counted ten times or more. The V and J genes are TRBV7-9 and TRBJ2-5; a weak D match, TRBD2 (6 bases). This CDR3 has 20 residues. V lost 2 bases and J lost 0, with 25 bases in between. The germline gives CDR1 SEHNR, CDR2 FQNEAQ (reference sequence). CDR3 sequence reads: CASSLTAGRVSGRNQETQYF. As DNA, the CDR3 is TGTGCCAGCAGCTTAACTGCCGGGCGGGTTAGCGGAAGAAACCAAGAGACCCAGTACTTC.

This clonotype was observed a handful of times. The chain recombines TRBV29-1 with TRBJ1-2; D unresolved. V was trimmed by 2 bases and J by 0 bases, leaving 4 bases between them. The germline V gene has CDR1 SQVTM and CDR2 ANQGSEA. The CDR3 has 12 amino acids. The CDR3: CSVEQTNYGYTF. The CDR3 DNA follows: TGCAGCGTTGAACAGACTAACTATGGCTACACCTTC. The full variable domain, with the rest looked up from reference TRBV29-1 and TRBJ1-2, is SAVISQKPSRDICQRGTSLTIQCQVDSQVTMMFWYRQQPGQSLTLIATANQGSEATYESGFVIDKFPISRPNLTFSTLTVSNMSPEDSSIYLCSVEQTNYGYTFGSGTRLTVV.

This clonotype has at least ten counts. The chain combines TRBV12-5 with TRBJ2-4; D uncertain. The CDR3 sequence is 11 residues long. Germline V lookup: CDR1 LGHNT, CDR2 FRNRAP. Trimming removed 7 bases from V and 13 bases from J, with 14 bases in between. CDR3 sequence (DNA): TGTGCTAGTGTTTCCACCGGGCCCCAGTACTTC. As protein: CASVSTGPQYF.

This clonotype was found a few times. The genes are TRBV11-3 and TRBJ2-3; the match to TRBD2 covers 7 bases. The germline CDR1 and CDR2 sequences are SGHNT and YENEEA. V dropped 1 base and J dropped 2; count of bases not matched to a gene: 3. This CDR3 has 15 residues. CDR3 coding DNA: TGTGCCAGCAGCTTAGGGCGGGAGTACACAGATACGCAGTATTTT. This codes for CASSLGREYTDTQYF.

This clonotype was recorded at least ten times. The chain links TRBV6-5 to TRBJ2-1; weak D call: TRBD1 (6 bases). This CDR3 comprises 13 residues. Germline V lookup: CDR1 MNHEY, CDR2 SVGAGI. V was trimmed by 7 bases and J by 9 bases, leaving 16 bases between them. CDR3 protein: CASTLPGHLEQFF. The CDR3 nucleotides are TGTGCCAGCACGTTACCGGGACACCTTGAGCAGTTCTTC.

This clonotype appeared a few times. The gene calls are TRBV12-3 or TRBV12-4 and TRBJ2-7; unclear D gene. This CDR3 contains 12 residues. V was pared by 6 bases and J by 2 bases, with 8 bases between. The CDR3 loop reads CASSSWTYEQYF. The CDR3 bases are TGTGCCAGCAGCTCGTGGACCTACGAGCAGTACTTC.

The CDR3 bases are TGTGCCTGGTCCAGGAGAGCGATAACCATGACGGTCTACGAGCAGTACTTC. Protein product: CAWSRRAITMTVYEQYF. This chain links TRBV30 with TRBJ2-7; D gene uncertain. CDR3 length: 17 residues. Trimming stripped 5 bases from V and 3 bases from J, with 26 bases between. Germline V CDR1 and CDR2: GTSNPN, SVGIG (reference sequence). The full variable domain, completed using reference TRBV30 and TRBJ2-7, is SQTIHQWPATLVQPVGSPLSLECTVEGTSNPNLYWYRQAAGRGLQLLFYSVGIGQISSEVPQNLSASRPQDRQFILSSKKLLLSDSGFYLCAWSRRAITMTVYEQYFGPGTRLTVT.